This T cell receptor (beta chain) was observed in a study of OX40 agonist ivuxolimab in advanced cancers. As concerns this clone: Its target is not known.

Overall study findings and caveats: The study found among the lowest clonal expansion in partial responders at 0.1-3.0 mg/kg.

TCRdb keeps only in-frame clones here, not all; method: immunoSEQ multiplex PCR. The data show some 150,000 clones, with 93% seen just once and more than 1% held by the top ten. The V end was cut by 4 bases, the J end by 2 bases, with 16 bases between. The CDR3 is 15 amino acids. Germline V lookup: CDR1 SQVTM, CDR2 ANQGSEA. The rearrangement joins TRBV29-1 to TRBJ2-3; the D gene could be TRBD1 or TRBD2 (5 bases each). Sequenced material: CD4+ or CD8+ T cells sorted from blood, taken in a trial of the OX40 agonist ivuxolimab. The clonotype comes from an adult with an advanced solid tumor such as melanoma, head and neck, liver or kidney cancer. The CDR3 DNA follows: TGCAGCGTTGTGGGACCGAGGGTAGTCACAGATACGCAGTATTTT. Its protein is CSVVGPRVVTDTQYF.